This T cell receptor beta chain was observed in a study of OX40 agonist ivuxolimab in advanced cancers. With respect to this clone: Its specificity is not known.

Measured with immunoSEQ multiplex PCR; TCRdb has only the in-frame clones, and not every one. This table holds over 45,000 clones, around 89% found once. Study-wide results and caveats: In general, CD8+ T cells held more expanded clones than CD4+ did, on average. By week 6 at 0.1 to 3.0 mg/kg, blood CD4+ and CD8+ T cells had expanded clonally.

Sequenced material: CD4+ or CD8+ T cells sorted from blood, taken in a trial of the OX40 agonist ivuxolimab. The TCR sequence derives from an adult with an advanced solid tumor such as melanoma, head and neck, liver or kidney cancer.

The CDR3 is CASSLLSGSRREQYF. In nucleotides, the CDR3 is TGTGCCAGCAGTTTACTGAGCGGGAGTCGCAGGGAGCAGTACTTC. The rearrangement uses TRBV27 and TRBJ2-7; 8 nucleotides align to TRBD2. Germline values: CDR1 MNHEY, CDR2 SMNVEV (reference sequence). The ends lost 2 bases at V and 7 bases at J; junction bases unmatched: 10. This CDR3 comprises 15 residues.